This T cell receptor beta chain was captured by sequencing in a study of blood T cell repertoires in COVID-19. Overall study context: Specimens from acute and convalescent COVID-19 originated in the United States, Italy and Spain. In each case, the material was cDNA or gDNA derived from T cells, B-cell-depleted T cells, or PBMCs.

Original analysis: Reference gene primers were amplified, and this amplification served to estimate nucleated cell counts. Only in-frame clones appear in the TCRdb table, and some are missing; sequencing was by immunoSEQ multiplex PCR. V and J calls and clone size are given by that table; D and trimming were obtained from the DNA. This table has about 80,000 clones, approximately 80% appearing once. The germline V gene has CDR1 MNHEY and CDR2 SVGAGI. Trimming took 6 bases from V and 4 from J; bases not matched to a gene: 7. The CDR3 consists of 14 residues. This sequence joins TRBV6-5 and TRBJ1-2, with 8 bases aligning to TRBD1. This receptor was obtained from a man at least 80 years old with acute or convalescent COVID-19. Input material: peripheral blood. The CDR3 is CASSRQGNRYGYTF. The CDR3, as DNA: TGTGCCAGCAGCAGACAGGGGAATCGCTATGGCTACACCTTC.